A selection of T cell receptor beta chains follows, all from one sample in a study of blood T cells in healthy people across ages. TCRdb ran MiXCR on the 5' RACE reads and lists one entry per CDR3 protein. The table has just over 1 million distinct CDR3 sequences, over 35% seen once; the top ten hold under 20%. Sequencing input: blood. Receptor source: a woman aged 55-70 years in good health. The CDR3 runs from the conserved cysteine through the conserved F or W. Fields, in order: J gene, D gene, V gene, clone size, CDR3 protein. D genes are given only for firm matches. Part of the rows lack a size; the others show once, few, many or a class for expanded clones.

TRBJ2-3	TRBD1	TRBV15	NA	CATSARTGPDTQYF
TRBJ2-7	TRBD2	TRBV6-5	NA	CASSHRTSGREQYF
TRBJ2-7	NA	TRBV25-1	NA	CASRAFRESYNEQYF
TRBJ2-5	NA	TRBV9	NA	CASSVAAGETQYF
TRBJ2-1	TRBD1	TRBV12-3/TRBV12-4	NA	CASSLGDRENEQFF
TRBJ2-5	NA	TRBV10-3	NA	CAISDPGSIKPYF
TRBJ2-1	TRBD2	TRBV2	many	CASSATSGRLNEQFF
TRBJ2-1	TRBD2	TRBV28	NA	CASSFPGLARGEQFF
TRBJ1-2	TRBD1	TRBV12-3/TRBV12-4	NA	CASSPRQGMGYGYTF
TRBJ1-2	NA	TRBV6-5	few	CASSYSNSQINYGYTF
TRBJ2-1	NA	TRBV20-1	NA	CSAREYDRLGPMFF
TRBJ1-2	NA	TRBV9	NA	CASSVGTGINYGYTF
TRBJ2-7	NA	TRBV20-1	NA	CSARDLQAPYEQYF
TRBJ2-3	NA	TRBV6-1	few	CASSGGGYSSTDTQYF
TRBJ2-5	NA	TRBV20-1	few	CSAPPLAIKGETQYF
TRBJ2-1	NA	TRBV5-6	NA	CASLGSGTPRDHNGQFF
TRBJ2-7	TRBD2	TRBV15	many	CATSRESGLAGGSYEQYF
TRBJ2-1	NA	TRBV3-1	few	CASSQDGLRGNEQFF
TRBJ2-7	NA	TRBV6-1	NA	CASTEDPVGYEQYF
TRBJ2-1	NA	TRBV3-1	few	CASSQEGESYNEQFF
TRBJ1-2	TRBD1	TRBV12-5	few	CASGQGQGLTYGYTF
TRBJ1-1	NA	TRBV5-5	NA	CASSPGAGDTEAFF
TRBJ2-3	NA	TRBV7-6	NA	CASSLRTLTDTQYF
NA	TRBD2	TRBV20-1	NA	CSAREYRLAASYEQYF
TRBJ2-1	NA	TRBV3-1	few	CASSQDFGNEQFF
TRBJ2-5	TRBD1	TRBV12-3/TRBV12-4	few	CASTLGQGNVVTQYF
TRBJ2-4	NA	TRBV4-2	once	CASSQDTGQPNIQYF
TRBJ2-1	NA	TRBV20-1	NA	CSAKAENTYNEQFF
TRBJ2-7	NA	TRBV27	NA	CASSQSKGQYF
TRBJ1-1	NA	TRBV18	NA	CASSPITRETEAFF
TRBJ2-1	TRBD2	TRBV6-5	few	CASSYSLAGGPGEQFF
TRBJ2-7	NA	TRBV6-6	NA	CASSFDLAYSYEQYF
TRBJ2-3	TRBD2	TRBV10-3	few	CAISFGGTDTQYF
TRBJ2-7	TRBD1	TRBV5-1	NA	CASRAGQGGTYEQYF
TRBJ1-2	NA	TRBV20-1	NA	CSAGGQLTNYGYTF
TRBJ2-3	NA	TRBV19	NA	CASSPPVTGYRDTQYF
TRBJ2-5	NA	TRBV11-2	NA	CASSGGWGNQETQYF
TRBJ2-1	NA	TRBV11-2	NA	CASSPVAEYNEQFF
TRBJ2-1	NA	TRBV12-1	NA	CASIPRGGSSYNEQFF
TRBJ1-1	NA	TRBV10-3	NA	CAISESPAELAFF
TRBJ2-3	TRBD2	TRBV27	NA	CASRTSGIIDTQYF
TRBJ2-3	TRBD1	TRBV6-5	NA	CASSPAGTGVDTQYF
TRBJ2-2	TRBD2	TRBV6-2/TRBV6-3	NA	CASRPLAGEGTGELFF
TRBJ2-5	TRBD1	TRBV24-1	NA	CATSDWAGGRETQYF
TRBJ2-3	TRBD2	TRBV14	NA	CASSQDNGGSGPDTQYF
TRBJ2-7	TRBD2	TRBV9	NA	CASSPRLAGGYNEQYF
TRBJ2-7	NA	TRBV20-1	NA	CSARERPDGEQYF
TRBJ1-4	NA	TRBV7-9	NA	CASSLHGANEKLFF
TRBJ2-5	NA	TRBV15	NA	CATSRDAGRDEQYF
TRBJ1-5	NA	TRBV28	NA	CASSPPRGPNQPQHF
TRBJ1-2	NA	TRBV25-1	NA	CASRSGSLDYGYTF
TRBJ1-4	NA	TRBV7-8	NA	CASRKWGRSADEKLFF